The 20 T cell receptor beta chains in this list originate from one sample, sequenced in a study of human T cells and chemical hapten exposure. The time point here: patch test 2, 6 weeks after DPC sensitization. Described treatment: therapeutic diphenylcyclopropenone sensitization with weekly scalp DPC. One entry per CDR3 protein, called by TCRdb with MiXCR from the RACE reads. The table records more than 85,000 distinct CDR3 sequences, more than 9.5% of them present only once. Sequenced material: whole blood, taken in connection with sensitization to the hapten diphenylcyclopropenone (DPC). These receptors all stem from a man aged 35-49 years with alopecia areata. Some clones in this sample may be carry-over from other donors' samples.

The chain combines TRBV5-8 with TRBJ1-1; D is perhaps TRBD1 (5 bases). Germline V gene lookup returns CDR1 SGHTS and CDR2 YDEGEE. The CDR3 runs to 15 residues. V was clipped by 3 bases and J by 0 bases, with 12 bases between them. CDR3 loop: CASSSWTSMNTEAFF. The CDR3 region has the DNA TGTGCCAGCAGCTCATGGACAAGCATGAACACTGAAGCTTTCTTT.

This clonotype was detected only a few times. The chain links TRBV5-8 to TRBJ2-6; D is ambiguous. With 1 base removed from V and 2 bases from J, the gap between germline ends came to 7 bases. Germline CDR1 and CDR2: SGHTS and YDEGEE. CDR3 length equals 15 residues. CDR3 residues: CASSLSWTGANVLTF. DNA of the CDR3: TGTGCCAGCAGCTTGTCCTGGACTGGGGCCAACGTCCTGACTTTC.

Only one count was recorded for this clonotype. This chain uses TRBV3-1 with TRBJ1-1; D unresolved. In germline, CDR1 is LGHDT, CDR2 YNNKEL (reference sequence). Trimming left V 4 bases short and J 6 bases short, with 18 bases between. The CDR3 sequence is 15 residues long. The CDR3 nucleotides read TGTGCCAGCAGCCCGGGGAACCCCCAAGGGCCTGAAGCTTTCTTT. This sequence encodes CASSPGNPQGPEAFF.

This chain joins TRBV9 and TRBJ1-1, with D unclear. Germline-derived CDR1 and CDR2 are SGDLS and YYNGEE. V lost 5 bases to trimming and J lost 1 base, with 6 bases between them. The CDR3 runs 12 residues. The CDR3: CASRRENTEAFF. CDR3 sequence (DNA): TGTGCCAGCAGAAGGGAGAACACTGAAGCTTTCTTT.

CDR3 DNA sequence: TGTGCCAGCAGCGACCCAACAGGGCCCGACGAGCAGTACTTC. Its translation is CASSDPTGPDEQYF. The chain is built from TRBV9 and TRBJ2-7; D possibly corresponds to TRBD1 (6 bases). This CDR3 is 14 amino acids long. The germline gives CDR1 SGDLS, CDR2 YYNGEE. V lost 3 bases and J 5 bases, leaving 15 bases between the germline ends.

The chain links TRBV20-1 to TRBJ1-5, with D possibly TRBD1 on 5 matching bases. CDR3 length equals 15 residues. Germline lookup yields CDR1 DFQATT and CDR2 SNEGSKA (reference sequence). Deletions cut 3 bases from V and 5 bases from J, with 17 bases between. The DNA of the CDR3 is TGCAGTGCTAGCTCTCCAGGGTTACGGGATCAGCCCCAGCATTTT. Its protein product is CSASSPGLRDQPQHF.

This chain uses TRBV9 with TRBJ2-6, with a weak D call TRBD2 (6 bases). V lost 3 bases and J 2 bases, leaving 15 bases between the germline ends. The CDR3 runs to 17 residues. Germline lookup yields CDR1 SGDLS and CDR2 YYNGEE. The CDR3 sequence is CASSAQGGGPGANVLTF. CDR3 DNA sequence: TGTGCCAGCAGCGCGCAGGGAGGAGGGCCTGGGGCCAACGTCCTGACTTTC.

Ten or more counts support this clonotype. This chain uses TRBV4-1 with TRBJ1-5; D uncertain. CDR1 and CDR2 from the germline V gene are MGHRA and YSYEKL. V was clipped by 5 bases and J by 2 bases, with 13 bases between them. The CDR3 spans 15 residues. The CDR3 is CASSSRGEGNQPQHF. CDR3 nucleotides: TGCGCCAGCAGCTCACGCGGGGAGGGCAATCAGCCCCAGCATTTT.

This clonotype appeared many times. V and J are TRBV29-1 and TRBJ2-1; 12 bases map to TRBD2. The CDR3 extends over 18 amino acids. The junction had 12 bases not matched to a gene; V was cut back by 0 bases and J by 6 bases. Germline CDR1 reads SQVTM; CDR2 reads ANQGSEA. In DNA form, the CDR3 reads TGCAGCGTTGAAGATCGTAGGCTAGCGGGAGGGCCAAGCAATGAGCAGTTCTTC. Its translation is CSVEDRRLAGGPSNEQFF.

J is TRBJ2-6 and V is TRBV5-5; 7 bases match TRBD1. This CDR3 is 16 amino acids long. The germline CDR1 and CDR2 sequences are SGHKS and YYEKEE (reference sequence). Losses at the gene ends were 1 base for V and 2 bases for J; bases not matched to a gene: 3. For the CDR3, the DNA is TGTGCCAGCAGCTTGACCACAGGGGCTGGGGCCAACGTCCTGACTTTC. Its translation: CASSLTTGAGANVLTF.

The V gene is TRBV5-5, the J gene TRBJ1-5; no reliable D call. V was shortened by 0 bases and J by 2 bases, with 6 bases between the two germline ends. Germline CDR1 SGHKS, CDR2 YYEKEE (reference sequence). The CDR3 runs to 14 residues. Here the CDR3 reads CASSLVPGNQPQHF. The CDR3 DNA is TGTGCCAGCAGCTTGGTACCTGGCAATCAGCCCCAGCATTTT.

The chain couples TRBV5-6 to TRBJ2-3; 14 bases align to TRBD2. This CDR3 comprises 16 residues. After removal of 2 bases from V and 5 bases from J, the junction contained 4 bases not matched to a gene. CDR1 and CDR2 from the germline V gene are SGHDT and YYEEEE. CDR3 sequence: CASSFPGLAGEDTQYF. The CDR3 bases are TGTGCCAGCAGCTTTCCGGGACTAGCGGGAGAAGATACGCAGTATTTT.

This clonotype was seen many times. The chain joins TRBV7-2 to TRBJ2-3; D is unclear. Trimming cost V 3 bases and J 0 bases, with 10 bases left between them. CDR1 is SGHTA and CDR2 is FQGNSA in the germline V gene. CDR3 length equals 15 residues. The CDR3 region is CASSLVATSTDTQYF. The CDR3 DNA follows: TGTGCCAGCAGCTTGGTGGCGACTAGCACAGATACGCAGTATTTT.

In its sample, this clonotype was seen a few times. The V and J genes are TRBV29-1 and TRBJ2-5; TRBD2 matches 7 bases. Germline lookup yields CDR1 SQVTM and CDR2 ANQGSEA. The ends lost 1 base at V and 7 bases at J; junction bases unmatched: 15. The CDR3 is made up of 16 amino acids. The CDR3 nucleotides are TGCAGCGTTGAAGGGGCCCCTAGCGGAACAACAAGGACCCAGTACTTC. This codes for CSVEGAPSGTTRTQYF.

The chain combines TRBV14 with TRBJ2-4, with D perhaps TRBD1 (5 bases). From germline, CDR1 is SGHDN and CDR2 FVKESK. V was trimmed by 0 bases and J by 2 bases, leaving 11 bases between them. The CDR3 spans 16 residues. In DNA, the CDR3 is TGTGCCAGCAGCCAAGATCTGGGGCAGACCAAAAACATTCAGTACTTC. Translating gives CASSQDLGQTKNIQYF.

A few counts support this clonotype. V gene TRBV10-3 combines with J gene TRBJ2-1; no clear D gene. Trimming took 10 bases from V and 5 from J, leaving 9 bases between them. CDR1 and CDR2 (germline): ENHRY, SYGVKD. The CDR3 is 11 residues long. The CDR3 DNA is TGTGCCACCTCACCGAACAATGAGCAGTTCTTC. This encodes CATSPNNEQFF.

In its sample, this clonotype was seen a few times. The chain recombines TRBV4-3 with TRBJ2-2; 8 nucleotides align to TRBD2. Germline CDR1 is LGHNA and CDR2 is YSLEER. The CDR3 is 13 residues long. The trim removed 7 bases at V and 6 bases at J, leaving 4 bases unmatched. The CDR3 region is CASNREGPGELFF. The CDR3 nucleotides are TGCGCCAGCAACCGGGAGGGCCCCGGGGAGCTGTTTTTT.

This clonotype showed up just a few times. V is TRBV9 and J is TRBJ2-1; D perhaps matches TRBD2 (6 bases). This CDR3 has 13 amino acids. Germline lookup yields CDR1 SGDLS and CDR2 YYNGEE. Trimming took off 4 bases at V and 8 bases at J, with 13 bases between the two ends. CDR3 residues: CASSPGVRDEQFF. Here the CDR3 DNA reads TGTGCCAGCAGCCCGGGGGTACGGGATGAGCAGTTCTTC.

The chain joins TRBV6-5 to TRBJ2-1, with 9 bases matching TRBD2. Germline V gives CDR1 MNHEY, CDR2 SVGAGI. V lost 7 bases, J lost 5 bases, and 9 bases stayed unmatched. The CDR3 contains 15 residues. CDR3 nucleotides: TGTGCCAGCACTCCTCGGACTAGCGCCGACAATGAGCAGTTCTTC. It is translated as CASTPRTSADNEQFF.

The chain joins TRBV10-3 to TRBJ1-1, with 7 bases identical to TRBD1. This CDR3 contains 14 residues. Per germline, CDR1 ENHRY and CDR2 SYGVKD. With 5 bases clipped from V and 0 bases from J, the junction kept 3 bases outside the gene matches. The CDR3 nucleotides read TGTGCCATCAGTACACAGGGGATGAACACTGAAGCTTTCTTT. Its translation: CAISTQGMNTEAFF.